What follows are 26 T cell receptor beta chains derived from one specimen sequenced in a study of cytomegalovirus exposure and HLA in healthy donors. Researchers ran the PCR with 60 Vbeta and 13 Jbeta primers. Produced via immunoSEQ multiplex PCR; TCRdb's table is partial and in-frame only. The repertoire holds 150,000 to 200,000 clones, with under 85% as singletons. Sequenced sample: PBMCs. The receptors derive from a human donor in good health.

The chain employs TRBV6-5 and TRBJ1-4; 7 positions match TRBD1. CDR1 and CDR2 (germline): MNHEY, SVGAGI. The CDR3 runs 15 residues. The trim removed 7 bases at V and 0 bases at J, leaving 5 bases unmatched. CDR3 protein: CASNNRGPTNEKLFF. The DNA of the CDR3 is TGTGCCAGCAATAACAGGGGACCAACTAATGAAAAACTGTTTTTT.

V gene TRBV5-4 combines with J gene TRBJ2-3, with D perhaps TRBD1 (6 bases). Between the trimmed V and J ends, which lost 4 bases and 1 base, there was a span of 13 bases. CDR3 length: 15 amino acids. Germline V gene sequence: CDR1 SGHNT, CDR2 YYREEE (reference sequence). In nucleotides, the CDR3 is TGTGCCAGCAGCGGAAGACAGGCGGGCACAGATACGCAGTATTTT. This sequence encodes CASSGRQAGTDTQYF.

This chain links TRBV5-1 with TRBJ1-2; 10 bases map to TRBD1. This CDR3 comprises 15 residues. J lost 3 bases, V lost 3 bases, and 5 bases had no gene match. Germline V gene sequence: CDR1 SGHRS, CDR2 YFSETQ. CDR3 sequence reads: CASSYDRGQDYGYTF. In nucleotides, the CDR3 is TGCGCCAGCAGCTATGACAGGGGGCAGGACTATGGCTACACCTTC.

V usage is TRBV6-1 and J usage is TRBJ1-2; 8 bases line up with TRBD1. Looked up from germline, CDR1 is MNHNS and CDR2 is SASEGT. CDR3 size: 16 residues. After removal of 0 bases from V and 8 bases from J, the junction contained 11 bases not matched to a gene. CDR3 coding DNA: TGTGCCAGCAGTGAAGCCTTGACAGGGGCCACTGGGGGCTACACCTTC. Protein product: CASSEALTGATGGYTF.

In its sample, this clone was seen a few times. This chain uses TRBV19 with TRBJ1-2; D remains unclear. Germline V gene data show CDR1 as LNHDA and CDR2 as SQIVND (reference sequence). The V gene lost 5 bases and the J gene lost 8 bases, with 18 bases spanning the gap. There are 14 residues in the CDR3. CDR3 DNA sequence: TGTGCCAGTAGTCCACTGGACGGGATCGGCGGCTACACCTTC. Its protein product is CASSPLDGIGGYTF.

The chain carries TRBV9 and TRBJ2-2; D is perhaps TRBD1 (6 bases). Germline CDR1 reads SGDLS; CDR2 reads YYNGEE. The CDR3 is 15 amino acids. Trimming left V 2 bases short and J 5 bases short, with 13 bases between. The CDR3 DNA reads TGTGCCAGCAGCGTGGACAGTGGCGGGACCGGGGAGCTGTTTTTT. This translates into CASSVDSGGTGELFF.

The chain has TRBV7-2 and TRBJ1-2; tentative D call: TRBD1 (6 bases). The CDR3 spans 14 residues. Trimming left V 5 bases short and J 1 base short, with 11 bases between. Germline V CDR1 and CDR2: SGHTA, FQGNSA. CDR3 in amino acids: CASSAGTLNYGYTF. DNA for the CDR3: TGTGCCAGCAGCGCCGGGACACTTAACTATGGCTACACCTTC.

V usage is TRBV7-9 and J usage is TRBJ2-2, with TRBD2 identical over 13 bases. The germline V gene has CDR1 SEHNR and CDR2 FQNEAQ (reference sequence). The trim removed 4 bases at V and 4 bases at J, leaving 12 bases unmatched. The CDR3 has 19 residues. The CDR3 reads CASSSVLAGGRGTTGELFF. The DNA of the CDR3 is TGTGCCAGCAGCTCCGTACTAGCGGGGGGGCGAGGAACCACCGGGGAGCTGTTTTTT.

This CDR3 reads CTSSQDPRTSGLTDTQYF. The CDR3 coding sequence is TGCACCAGCAGCCAAGACCCTCGGACTAGCGGCCTCACAGATACGCAGTATTTT. This chain links TRBV1 with TRBJ2-3; TRBD2, as called in the table, went unchecked against the DNA. TRBV1 is designated a pseudogene. There are 18 residues in the CDR3.

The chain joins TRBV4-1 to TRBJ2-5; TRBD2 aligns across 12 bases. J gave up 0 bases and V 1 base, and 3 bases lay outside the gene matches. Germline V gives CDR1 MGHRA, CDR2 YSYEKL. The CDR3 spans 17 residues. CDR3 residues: CASSQVLAGGNQETQYF. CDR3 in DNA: TGCGCCAGCAGCCAAGTACTAGCGGGGGGTAACCAAGAGACCCAGTACTTC.

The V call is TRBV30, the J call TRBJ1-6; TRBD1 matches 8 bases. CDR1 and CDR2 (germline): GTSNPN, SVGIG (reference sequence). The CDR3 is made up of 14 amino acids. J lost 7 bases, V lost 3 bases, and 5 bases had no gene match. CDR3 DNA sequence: TGTGCCTGGAGGGTAGGACAGGGAAATTCACCCCTCCACTTT. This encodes CAWRVGQGNSPLHF.

CDR3 DNA: TGTGCCAGTAGTACCAATGACAGGGCGATCACAGATACGCAGTATTTT. Its translation is CASSTNDRAITDTQYF. The V and J genes are TRBV19 and TRBJ2-3, with 7 bases aligning to TRBD1. This CDR3 is 16 amino acids long. V was clipped by 4 bases and J by 2 bases; unmatched bases: 9. The germline V gene encodes CDR1 LNHDA and CDR2 SQIVND (reference sequence). The whole variable domain, remainder taken from reference TRBV19 and TRBJ2-3, is DGGITQSPKYLFRKEGQNVTLSCEQNLNHDAMYWYRQDPGQGLRLIYYSQIVNDFQKGDIAEGYSVSREKKESFPLTVTSAQKNPTAFYLCASSTNDRAITDTQYFGPGTRLTVL.

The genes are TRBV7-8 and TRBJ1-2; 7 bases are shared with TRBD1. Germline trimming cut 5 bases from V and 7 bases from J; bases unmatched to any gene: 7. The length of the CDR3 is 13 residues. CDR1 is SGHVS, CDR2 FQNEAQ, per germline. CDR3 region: CASSRNRGSGYTF. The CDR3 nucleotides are TGTGCCAGCAGCCGCAACAGGGGTAGTGGCTACACCTTC.

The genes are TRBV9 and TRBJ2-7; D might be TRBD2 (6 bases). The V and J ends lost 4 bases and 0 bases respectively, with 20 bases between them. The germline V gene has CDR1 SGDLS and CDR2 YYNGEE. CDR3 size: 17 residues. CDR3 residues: CASSPHPGLLSSYEQYF. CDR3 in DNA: TGTGCCAGCAGCCCCCACCCCGGACTACTGAGCTCCTACGAGCAGTACTTC.

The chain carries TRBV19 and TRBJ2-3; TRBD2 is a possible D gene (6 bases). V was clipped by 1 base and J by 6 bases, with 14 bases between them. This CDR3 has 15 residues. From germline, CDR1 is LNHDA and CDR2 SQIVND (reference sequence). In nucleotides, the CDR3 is TGTGCCAGTAGTATAGGGAGACTAGGTGGGGATACGCAGTATTTT. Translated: CASSIGRLGGDTQYF.

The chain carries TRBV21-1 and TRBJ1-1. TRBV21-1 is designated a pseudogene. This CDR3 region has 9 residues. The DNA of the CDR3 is TGTGCCAGCACGAGTGAAGCTTTCTTT. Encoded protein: CASTSEAFF.

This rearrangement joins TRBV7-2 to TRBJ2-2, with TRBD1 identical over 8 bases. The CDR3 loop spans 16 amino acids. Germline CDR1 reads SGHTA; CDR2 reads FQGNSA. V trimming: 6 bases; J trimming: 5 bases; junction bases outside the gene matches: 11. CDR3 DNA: TGTGCCAGCAGAACTAGAGGACAGGGTGGTACCGGGGAGCTGTTTTTT. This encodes CASRTRGQGGTGELFF.

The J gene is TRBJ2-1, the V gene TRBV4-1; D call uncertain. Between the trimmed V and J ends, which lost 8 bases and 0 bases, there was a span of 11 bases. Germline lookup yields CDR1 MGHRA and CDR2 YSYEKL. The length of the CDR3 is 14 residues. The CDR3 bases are TGCGCCAGCGCCGTCGAGAGCTCCTACAATGAGCAGTTCTTC. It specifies CASAVESSYNEQFF.

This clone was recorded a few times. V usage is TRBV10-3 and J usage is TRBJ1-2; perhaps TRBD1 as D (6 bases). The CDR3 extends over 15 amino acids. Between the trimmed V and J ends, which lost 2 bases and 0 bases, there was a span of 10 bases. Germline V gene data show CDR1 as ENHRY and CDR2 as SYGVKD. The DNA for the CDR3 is TGTGCCATCAGTGAGCGGGACAAAGCTAACTATGGCTACACCTTC. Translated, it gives CAISERDKANYGYTF.

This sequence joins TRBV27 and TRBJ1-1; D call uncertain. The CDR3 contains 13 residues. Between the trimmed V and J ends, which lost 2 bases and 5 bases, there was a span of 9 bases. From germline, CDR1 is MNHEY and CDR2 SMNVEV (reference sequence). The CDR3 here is CASSLGGLTEAFF. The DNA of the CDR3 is TGTGCCAGCAGTTTAGGAGGACTGACTGAAGCTTTCTTT.

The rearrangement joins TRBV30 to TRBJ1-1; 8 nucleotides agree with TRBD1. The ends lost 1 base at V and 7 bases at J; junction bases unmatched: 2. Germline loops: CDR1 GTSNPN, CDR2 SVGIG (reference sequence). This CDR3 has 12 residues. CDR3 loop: CAWSGDRIEAFF. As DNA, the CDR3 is TGTGCCTGGAGTGGGGACAGGATTGAAGCTTTCTTT.

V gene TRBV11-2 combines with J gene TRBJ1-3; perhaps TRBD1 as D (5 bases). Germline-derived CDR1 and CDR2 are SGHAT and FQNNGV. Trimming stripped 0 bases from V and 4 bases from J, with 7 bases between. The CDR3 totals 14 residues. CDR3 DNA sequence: TGTGCCAGCAGCTTAGATCGGGGGGGAAACACCATATATTTT. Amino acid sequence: CASSLDRGGNTIYF.

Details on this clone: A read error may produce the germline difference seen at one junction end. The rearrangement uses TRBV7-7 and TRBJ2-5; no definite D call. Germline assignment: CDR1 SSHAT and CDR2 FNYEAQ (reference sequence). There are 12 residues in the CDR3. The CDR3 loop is CASSLPQETQYF. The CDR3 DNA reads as TGTGCTAGCAGCTTACCTCAAGAGACCCAGTACTTC.

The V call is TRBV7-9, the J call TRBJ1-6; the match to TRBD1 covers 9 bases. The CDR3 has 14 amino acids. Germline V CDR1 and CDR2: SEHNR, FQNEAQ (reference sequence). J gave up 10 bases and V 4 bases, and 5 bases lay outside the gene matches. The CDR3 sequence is CASSWTGVGSPLHF. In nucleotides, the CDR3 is TGTGCCAGCAGCTGGACAGGGGTTGGGTCACCCCTCCACTTT.

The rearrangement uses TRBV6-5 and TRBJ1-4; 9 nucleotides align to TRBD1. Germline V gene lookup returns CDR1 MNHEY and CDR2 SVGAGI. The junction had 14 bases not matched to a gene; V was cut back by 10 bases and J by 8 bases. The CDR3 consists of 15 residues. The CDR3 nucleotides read TGTGCCACCAAACCCTCGGACAGGGGACAAGAAAAACTGTTTTTT. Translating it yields CATKPSDRGQEKLFF.

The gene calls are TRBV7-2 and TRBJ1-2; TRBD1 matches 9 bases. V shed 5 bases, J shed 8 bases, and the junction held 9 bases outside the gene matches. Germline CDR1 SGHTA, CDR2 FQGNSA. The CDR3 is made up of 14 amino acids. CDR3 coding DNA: TGTGCCAGCAGCCCCCGGGACAGGGTAATGGGCTACACCTTC. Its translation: CASSPRDRVMGYTF.